This passage covers 31 T cell receptor beta chains from one sample sequenced in a study of T cells in Graves' hyperthyroidism and ophthalmopathy. TCR beta CDR3 regions were amplified from RNA. Researchers ran a first-round RT-PCR on the TCR CDR3 using the HTBI primer set. Via MiXCR, TCRdb re-called the multiplex PCR reads, giving one row per CDR3 protein. The sample lists over 400,000 distinct CDR3 sequences; 22% were seen once. Sequencing was done on a sample of blood. The receptors shown here come from a woman in her 70s with Graves' ophthalmopathy.

V gene TRBV7-3 combines with J gene TRBJ2-6, with D tentatively TRBD1 (6 bases). This CDR3 comprises 18 residues. With 5 bases removed from V and 0 bases from J, the gap between germline ends came to 17 bases. From germline, CDR1 is SGHTA and CDR2 FQGTGA. The CDR3 coding sequence is TGTGCCAGCAGCCCTACGACGGGACAAATCTCTGGGGCCAACGTCCTGACTTTC. As protein: CASSPTTGQISGANVLTF.

This clonotype occurred a few times. The chain employs TRBV5-1 and TRBJ2-5; no definite D call. From germline, CDR1 is SGHRS and CDR2 YFSETQ. There are 13 residues in the CDR3. V was shortened by 5 bases and J by 5 bases, with 13 bases between the two germline ends. CDR3 amino acids: CASRTVLGETQYF. The CDR3, as DNA: TGCGCCAGCAGAACCGTCCTGGGGGAGACCCAGTACTTC.

This rearrangement joins TRBV2 to TRBJ1-1, with 10 bases that match TRBD1. Germline V gene sequence: CDR1 SNHLY, CDR2 FYNNEI. There are 15 residues in the CDR3. Unmatched junction bases numbered 3, after V lost 3 bases and J lost 2 bases. The CDR3 region is CASSDWDRGNTEAFF. The CDR3 DNA follows: TGTGCCAGCAGTGACTGGGACAGGGGAAACACTGAAGCTTTCTTT.

This rearrangement joins TRBV6-1 to TRBJ1-2; weak D call: TRBD1 (6 bases). CDR3 size: 15 residues. Germline lookup yields CDR1 MNHNS and CDR2 SASEGT. V lost 4 bases and J lost 5, with 17 bases in between. DNA for the CDR3: TGTGCCAGCAGTGTGACCCGGGACATCTTATATGGCTACACCTTC. Protein: CASSVTRDILYGYTF.

V gene TRBV4-1 combines with J gene TRBJ2-1, with a tentative D call TRBD1 (6 bases). Trimming removed 3 bases at V and 7 bases at J, with 16 bases between. This CDR3 is built from 15 residues. Germline V lookup: CDR1 MGHRA, CDR2 YSYEKL. DNA of the CDR3: TGCGCCAGCAGCCACAGGGGTATGTTAGTGAATGAGCAGTTCTTC. It is translated as CASSHRGMLVNEQFF.

This clonotype was seen many times. The V and J genes are TRBV3-1 and TRBJ2-3; 12 bases are a match to TRBD2. With V trimmed by 4 bases and J by 4 bases, 3 bases remained unmatched. CDR3 length: 15 amino acids. Germline values: CDR1 LGHDT, CDR2 YNNKEL (reference sequence). In nucleotides, the CDR3 is TGTGCCAGCAGCCCCAGACTAGCGGGAGCAGATACGCAGTATTTT. Translation gives CASSPRLAGADTQYF.

This clonotype was seen repeatedly, ten times or more. The V and J genes are TRBV6-6 and TRBJ2-7, with 7 bases identical to TRBD2. Germline V lookup: CDR1 MNHNY, CDR2 SVGAGI (reference sequence). The CDR3 is 15 residues long. The V and J ends lost 0 bases and 2 bases, in that order; junction bases with no gene match: 4. Here the CDR3 DNA reads TGTGCCAGCAGTTACTCAGGCAGCGGGGCCTACGAGCAGTACTTC. This gives the protein CASSYSGSGAYEQYF.

This clonotype was detected many times. The chain employs TRBV20-1 and TRBJ2-5; no clear D. The CDR3 consists of 14 residues. Germline V CDR1 and CDR2: DFQATT, SNEGSKA (reference sequence). V was pared by 3 bases and J by 5 bases, with 16 bases between. The CDR3 nucleotides are TGCAGTGCTAGGGGCCTAAATGGTCCGGAGACCCAGTACTTC. This sequence encodes CSARGLNGPETQYF.

Comment on this clonotype: A read error may explain this, as a much larger clone is one base away. The gene calls are TRBV7-3 and TRBJ2-1; no firm D call. The germline V gene encodes CDR1 SGHTA and CDR2 FQGTGA. This CDR3 region has 14 residues. V was cut by 1 base and J by 8 bases, with 12 bases left in between. The CDR3 sequence is CASSLSDFGDEQFF. CDR3 in DNA: TGTGCCAGCAGCTTAAGTGACTTCGGCGATGAGCAGTTCTTC.

The chain combines TRBV4-2 with TRBJ1-4; possibly TRBD1 for D (5 bases). Trimming took off 0 bases at V and 0 bases at J, with 14 bases between the two ends. Germline values: CDR1 LGHNA, CDR2 YNFKEQ. The CDR3 runs 18 residues. The CDR3 protein is CASSQDIAGITTNEKLFF. DNA of the CDR3: TGTGCCAGCAGCCAAGATATTGCAGGGATAACAACTAATGAAAAACTGTTTTTT.

About this clonotype itself: One end of the junction varies from germline; a read error may be responsible. V is TRBV5-1 and J is TRBJ2-3; TRBD2 matches 9 bases. The CDR3 has 15 residues. In germline, CDR1 is SGHRS, CDR2 YFSETQ. CDR3 residues: CASSSLAGRGDTQDF. As DNA, the CDR3 is TGCGCCAGCAGCTCCCTAGCGGGGAGGGGAGATACGCAGGATTTT.

V usage is TRBV20-1 and J usage is TRBJ2-2; D is perhaps TRBD2 (6 bases). The CDR3 runs 15 residues. The V and J ends lost 3 bases and 4 bases respectively, with 15 bases between them. CDR1 DFQATT and CDR2 SNEGSKA come from the germline V gene (reference sequence). The CDR3 region is CSASTGESVTGELFF. The CDR3 nucleotides are TGCAGTGCTAGTACGGGAGAGTCTGTCACCGGGGAGCTGTTTTTT.

This rearrangement joins TRBV28 to TRBJ2-3; unclear D gene. The CDR3 runs to 12 residues. CDR1 is MDHEN and CDR2 is SYDVKM in the germline V gene. V was pared by 9 bases and J by 0 bases, with 7 bases between. CDR3 sequence (DNA): TGTGCCAGTTACGTGAGCACAGATACGCAGTATTTT. Amino acids: CASYVSTDTQYF.

The rearrangement links TRBV20-1 to TRBJ2-2, with TRBD1 matching over 8 bases. V lost 0 bases, J lost 1 base, and 7 bases stayed unmatched. The germline V gene encodes CDR1 DFQATT and CDR2 SNEGSKA (reference sequence). The CDR3 is made up of 17 amino acids. The CDR3 bases are TGCAGTGCTAGAGATCCCTCCGGGACAGGGAACACCGGGGAGCTGTTTTTT. This translates into CSARDPSGTGNTGELFF.

This clonotype was seen a handful of times. The chain employs TRBV5-1 and TRBJ2-1; 9 bases are a match to TRBD2. Unmatched junction bases numbered 21, after V lost 3 bases and J lost 8 bases. The CDR3 is 19 amino acids. Germline CDR1 SGHRS, CDR2 YFSETQ. CDR3 nucleotide sequence: TGCGCCAGCAGCTGCGAACCCGCAAGGCCCTGGCGGGAGGGCCATGAGCAGTTCTTC. The encoded protein is CASSCEPARPWREGHEQFF.

The rearrangement joins TRBV30 to TRBJ1-4; D ambiguous. From germline, CDR1 is GTSNPN and CDR2 SVGIG (reference sequence). The V end was cut by 0 bases, the J end by 3 bases, with 20 bases between. There are 18 residues in the CDR3. The CDR3 sequence: CAWSVLPSNPGANEKLFF. The DNA of the CDR3 is TGTGCCTGGAGTGTCCTCCCCTCCAACCCCGGGGCTAATGAAAAACTGTTTTTT.

In its sample, this clonotype was seen many times. Here the CDR3 reads CASSSLGQGAPEQYF. As DNA, the CDR3 is TGTGCCAGCAGTTCCCTTGGACAGGGGGCGCCGGAGCAGTACTTC. The V and J genes are TRBV2 and TRBJ2-7, with 11 positions matching TRBD1. The junction had 10 bases not matched to a gene; V was cut back by 5 bases and J by 7 bases. Germline loops: CDR1 SNHLY, CDR2 FYNNEI. The CDR3 extends over 15 amino acids.

This clonotype has just a few counts. The V and J genes are TRBV27 and TRBJ2-1; 13 positions agree with TRBD2. The CDR3 extends over 20 amino acids. Germline CDR1 is MNHEY and CDR2 is SMNVEV (reference sequence). V was pared by 5 bases and J by 0 bases, with 13 bases of the junction left unmatched. The DNA for the CDR3 is TGTGCCAGCAGTCCAGGAACGACTAGCGGGAGGCCCCCCTCCTACAATGAGCAGTTCTTC. Translated, it gives CASSPGTTSGRPPSYNEQFF.

This clonotype was seen at least ten times. The chain couples TRBV6-5 to TRBJ1-1; no definite D call. This CDR3 is built from 14 residues. Per germline, CDR1 MNHEY and CDR2 SVGAGI. The V and J ends lost 2 bases and 4 bases respectively, with 11 bases between them. The CDR3 region is CASSYGGVATEAFF. Written as DNA, the CDR3 is TGTGCCAGCAGTTACGGAGGCGTAGCCACTGAAGCTTTCTTT.

This clonotype was observed a few times. V and J are TRBV3-1 and TRBJ1-6, with 7 bases that match TRBD1. Per germline, CDR1 LGHDT and CDR2 YNNKEL (reference sequence). The CDR3 totals 15 residues. Trimming took 4 bases from V and 6 from J; bases not matched to a gene: 6. The CDR3 DNA sequence: TGTGCCAGCAGCCCCCCGGGGACAGTTAATTCACCCCTCCACTTT. It translates to CASSPPGTVNSPLHF.

This rearrangement joins TRBV20-1 to TRBJ2-5; D is possibly TRBD2 (6 bases). The germline V gene encodes CDR1 DFQATT and CDR2 SNEGSKA (reference sequence). This CDR3 region has 15 residues. Trimming removed 6 bases at V and 2 bases at J, with 19 bases between. CDR3 region: CSAPMGGRIQETQYF. CDR3 bases: TGCAGTGCCCCCATGGGGGGTAGAATTCAAGAGACCCAGTACTTC.

The rearrangement uses TRBV28 and TRBJ2-3, with TRBD1 as a possible D gene (5 bases). Looked up from germline, CDR1 is MDHEN and CDR2 is SYDVKM. V was shortened by 2 bases and J by 7 bases, with 7 bases between the two germline ends. CDR3 length: 12 residues. In nucleotides, the CDR3 is TGTGCCAGCAGTTTAACAGGCAATACGCAGTATTTT. Its protein is CASSLTGNTQYF.

Note on this clonotype: Mismatch with germline at one junction end may stem from a read error. The gene calls are TRBV11-2 and TRBJ1-2, with a tentative D call TRBD1 (5 bases). Germline V gene lookup returns CDR1 SGHAT and CDR2 FQNNGV. The CDR3 runs 13 residues. CDR3 sequence reads: CAGSFTGNYGYTF. The CDR3 DNA reads TGTGCCGGCAGCTTTACAGGAAACTATGGCTACACCTTC.

This clonotype turned up a few times. This sequence joins TRBV27 and TRBJ2-2; D ambiguous. V lost 8 bases and J 4 bases, leaving 14 bases between the germline ends. Germline V lookup: CDR1 MNHEY, CDR2 SMNVEV (reference sequence). The CDR3 sequence is 14 residues long. Here the CDR3 reads CASGAVVGTGELFF. The DNA of the CDR3 is TGTGCCAGCGGCGCGGTGGTTGGCACCGGGGAGCTGTTTTTT.

The table lists this clonotype with a few counts. The V gene is TRBV19, the J gene TRBJ1-5; D not certain. V was clipped by 5 bases and J by 0 bases, with 11 bases between them. CDR1 is LNHDA and CDR2 is SQIVND in the germline V gene (reference sequence). The CDR3 is 15 amino acids. The CDR3 reads CASSRGSFSNQPQHF. The CDR3 DNA is TGTGCCAGTAGTCGCGGCAGTTTTAGCAATCAGCCCCAGCATTTT. Together with reference TRBV19 and TRBJ1-5, the CDR3 gives the full variable domain: DGGITQSPKYLFRKEGQNVTLSCEQNLNHDAMYWYRQDPGQGLRLIYYSQIVNDFQKGDIAEGYSVSREKKESFPLTVTSAQKNPTAFYLCASSRGSFSNQPQHFGDGTRLSIL.

Comments on this clonotype: Since a much larger clone is just one base distant, this may be a read error. This chain links TRBV6-1 with TRBJ2-3; 11 bases are a match to TRBD2. The CDR3 sequence is 17 residues long. The ends lost 8 bases at V and 2 bases at J; junction bases unmatched: 12. The germline V gene has CDR1 MNHNS and CDR2 SASEGT. CDR3 nucleotides: TGTGCCAGCGGTGGAAACCGACTAGCGGGAATCACAGATACGCAGTATTTT. Its translation is CASGGNRLAGITDTQYF.

This clonotype was recorded many times. This chain joins TRBV12-3 or TRBV12-4 and TRBJ2-7, with D perhaps TRBD1 (5 bases). The V gene lost 6 bases and the J gene lost 0 bases, with 9 bases spanning the gap. CDR3 length: 13 amino acids. The CDR3 reads CASRFDSSYEQYF. For the CDR3, the DNA is TGTGCCAGCAGATTCGACAGCTCCTACGAGCAGTACTTC.

This chain joins TRBV7-9 and TRBJ2-5; unclear D gene. V lost 1 base and J 3 bases, leaving 6 bases between the germline ends. This CDR3 is built from 13 residues. CDR1 SEHNR and CDR2 FQNEAQ come from the germline V gene (reference sequence). This chain's CDR3 is CASSLVFEETQYF. The CDR3 DNA reads as TGTGCCAGCAGCTTAGTATTCGAAGAGACCCAGTACTTC.

The chain has TRBV7-9 and TRBJ1-4; D may be TRBD1 (5 bases). CDR3 length equals 18 residues. Trimming removed 2 bases at V and 1 base at J, with 17 bases between. CDR1 SEHNR and CDR2 FQNEAQ come from the germline V gene (reference sequence). In DNA, the CDR3 is TGTGCCAGCAGCTTAATTTTGACAGAGCCATTAACTAATGAAAAACTGTTTTTT. Encoded protein: CASSLILTEPLTNEKLFF.

The genes are TRBV7-8 and TRBJ2-1, with TRBD1 as a possible D gene (5 bases). Trimming took off 0 bases at V and 8 bases at J, with 14 bases between the two ends. The CDR3 length is 15 residues. The V gene's germline CDR1 is SGHVS and CDR2 FQNEAQ. CDR3 in amino acids: CASSLASRGRHEQFF. For the CDR3, the DNA is TGTGCCAGCAGCTTAGCGTCAAGGGGTCGGCATGAGCAGTTCTTC.

This clonotype occurred a few times. This chain links TRBV9 with TRBJ2-5, with D possibly being TRBD1 or TRBD2 (6 bases each). The germline V and J ends were trimmed by 0 bases and 3 bases, with 12 bases remaining between them. This CDR3 has 15 amino acids. Germline CDR1 is SGDLS and CDR2 is YYNGEE. This chain's CDR3 is CASSVVGGAEETQYF. CDR3 coding DNA: TGTGCCAGCAGCGTAGTGGGGGGCGCGGAAGAGACCCAGTACTTC.